This T cell receptor (beta chain) appears in the sequencing data of a study of T cells expressing NK-cell markers. Study as a whole: Sorted CD3+CD56-NKG2C+, CD3+CD56+NKG2C+ and CD3+CD56+NKG2C- T cells supplied the TCR beta repertoires.

Study-level findings and limits: Unclear, still, was the HCMV specificity of the expanded NKG2C+ T cell clones. Leadership of the CD3+CD56-NKG2C+ fraction also belonged to these clonotypes in several donors.

TCR beta cDNA was made by 5'RACE template switching with UMIs. After re-calling the 5' RACE reads, TCRdb lists one entry per CDR3 protein, DNA absent. The sample totals around 470,000 distinct CDR3 sequences; its top ten clones hold roughly 1.4%. Turning to this clonotype: Its specificity is unknown.

Germline lookup yields CDR1 MNHEY and CDR2 SMNVEV (reference sequence). CDR3 length: 17 residues. This sequence originates from a woman in her forties or fifties in good health. This chain connects TRBV27 to TRBJ2-1; TCRdb picks TRBD2, but there is no DNA to check that call. Sequencing was done on a sample of blood T cells: a sorted CD56 or NKG2C T cell subset, CD4+ or CD8+ T cells, or bulk PBMC T cells (not recorded which). This chain's CDR3 is CASSPSGRSSSYNEQFF.